This TCR beta chain was sequenced in a study of identical twins. Overall study results and limits: Sequences that were beta out-of-frame showed weaker excess twin sharing. Zero-insertion analyses were open to partial confounding by invariant MAIT and iNKT cells.

Via MiXCR, TCRdb re-called the 5' RACE reads, giving one row per CDR3 protein. The profile shows around 680,000 distinct CDR3 sequences, 8.6% of them singletons. This CDR3 comprises 16 residues. V lost 1 base and J lost 5; bases outside the gene matches: 6. From germline, CDR1 is LGHNA and CDR2 YSLEER. Donors were all healthy Caucasians. This clonotype showed up many times. Its antigen is unidentified. Separately, the same data were catalogued under a study of yellow fever vaccine responses in identical twins.

This receptor was taken from a young woman in good health. The V and J genes are TRBV4-3 and TRBJ2-3; TRBD2 agrees at 10 bases. The sample taken for sequencing was PBMCs. The CDR3 reads CASSQGASGSVDTQYF. In nucleotides, the CDR3 is TGCGCCAGCAGCCAAGGGGCTAGCGGGAGTGTAGATACGCAGTATTTT.